Presented here are 32 T cell receptor beta chains from one specimen sequenced in a study of cytomegalovirus exposure and HLA in healthy donors. Primers for the PCR totalled 60 Vbeta and 13 Jbeta. Using immunoSEQ multiplex PCR, the repertoire was profiled, and TCRdb retains in-frame clones only, with some absent. The sample lists roughly 120,000 clones; more than 60% were seen once. The sequenced material came from PBMCs. The receptors come from a woman between 55 and 75 years old in good health and CMV-seropositive.

The chain recombines TRBV5-1 with TRBJ2-5; D not resolved. V was cut by 4 bases and J by 5 bases, with 12 bases left in between. The CDR3 is made up of 13 amino acids. Germline lookup yields CDR1 SGHRS and CDR2 YFSETQ. Here the CDR3 reads CASSLPVRETQYF. In DNA form, the CDR3 reads TGCGCCAGCAGCCTGCCGGTTCGGGAGACCCAGTACTTC.

This clone was counted only a few times. This sequence joins TRBV7-9 and TRBJ2-1, with 8 nucleotides matching TRBD2. In germline, CDR1 is SEHNR, CDR2 FQNEAQ (reference sequence). Trimming removed 2 bases from V and 5 bases from J; junction bases left unmatched: 5. CDR3 length equals 15 residues. CDR3 sequence reads: CASSLPGLGNNEQFF. The CDR3 DNA sequence: TGTGCCAGCAGCTTACCGGGACTAGGCAACAATGAGCAGTTCTTC.

The J gene is TRBJ1-1, the V gene TRBV9; D may be TRBD1 (5 bases). The CDR3 has 14 residues. Per the germline V gene, CDR1 is SGDLS and CDR2 is YYNGEE. Trimming shortened V by 0 bases and J by 4 bases, and 10 bases separated the two germline ends. The CDR3 is CASSVGPRVTEAFF. The CDR3 DNA is TGTGCCAGCAGCGTAGGGCCCAGGGTCACTGAAGCTTTCTTT.

In this sample, this clone turned up a few times. V usage is TRBV30 and J usage is TRBJ2-7; 8 bases fit TRBD2. This CDR3 is 14 amino acids long. The ends lost 4 bases at V and 0 bases at J; junction bases unmatched: 5. CDR1 and CDR2 (germline): GTSNPN, SVGIG (reference sequence). CDR3 sequence reads: CAWNIAGRSYEQYF. CDR3 DNA sequence: TGTGCCTGGAATATAGCGGGACGCTCCTACGAGCAGTACTTC. The full variable domain, with the rest looked up from reference TRBV30 and TRBJ2-7, is SQTIHQWPATLVQPVGSPLSLECTVEGTSNPNLYWYRQAAGRGLQLLFYSVGIGQISSEVPQNLSASRPQDRQFILSSKKLLLSDSGFYLCAWNIAGRSYEQYFGPGTRLTVT.

The V gene is TRBV5-1, the J gene TRBJ1-4, with 9 bases matching TRBD1. J gave up 1 base and V 5 bases, and 6 bases lay outside the gene matches. The CDR3 has 16 amino acids. The germline V gene has CDR1 SGHRS and CDR2 YFSETQ. The CDR3 sequence is CASRMGQGITNEKLFF. For the CDR3, the DNA is TGCGCCAGCAGGATGGGACAGGGAATAACTAATGAAAAACTGTTTTTT. Using reference TRBV5-1 and TRBJ1-4 for the parts outside the CDR3, the full variable domain is KAGVTQTPRYLIKTRGQQVTLSCSPISGHRSVSWYQQTPGQGLQFLFEYFSETQRNKGNFPGRFSGRQFSNSRSEMNVSTLELGDSALYLCASRMGQGITNEKLFFGSGTQLSVL.

CDR3 sequence reads: CATSMGRSRGSSYNEQFF. Written as DNA, the CDR3 is TGTGCCACCAGCATGGGTCGGAGTAGGGGGAGCTCCTACAATGAGCAGTTCTTC. The J gene is TRBJ2-1, the V gene TRBV15; the D gene is possibly TRBD1 (6 bases). V lost 4 bases to trimming and J lost 0 bases, with 19 bases between them. The CDR3 is 18 amino acids. Germline CDR1 and CDR2: LNHNV and YYDKDF (reference sequence).

A few counts support this clone. V usage is TRBV7-3 and J usage is TRBJ2-1; 8 positions agree with TRBD2. Germline lookup yields CDR1 SGHTA and CDR2 FQGTGA. Trimming took 5 bases from V and 4 from J; bases not matched to a gene: 16. The CDR3 is 18 residues long. The CDR3 DNA reads as TGTGCCAGCAGCCAAGCTCCCGTAGGCGGGAGGAAATACAATGAGCAGTTCTTC. Translated: CASSQAPVGGRKYNEQFF.

J is TRBJ1-1 and V is TRBV12-5, with D uncertain. V lost 0 bases and J lost 7, with 12 bases in between. CDR3 length: 14 residues. Germline lookup yields CDR1 LGHNT and CDR2 FRNRAP. This chain's CDR3 is CASGLVQTRDEAFF. The DNA for the CDR3 is TGTGCTAGTGGTTTGGTACAGACCCGGGATGAAGCTTTCTTT.

The chain couples TRBV28 to TRBJ1-1, with D maybe TRBD1 (6 bases). V lost 6 bases to trimming and J lost 6 bases, with 11 bases between them. The germline V gene has CDR1 MDHEN and CDR2 SYDVKM. The CDR3 spans 12 residues. The CDR3 spells CASRLGQSEAFF. The CDR3 nucleotides read TGTGCCAGCAGACTAGGACAGTCTGAAGCTTTCTTT. Full variable domain (rest looked up from reference TRBV28 and TRBJ1-1): DVKVTQSSRYLVKRTGEKVFLECVQDMDHENMFWYRQDPGLGLRLIYFSYDVKMKEKGDIPEGYSVSREKKERFSLILESASTNQTSMYLCASRLGQSEAFFGQGTRLTVV.

This clone was found a few times. The chain employs TRBV30 and TRBJ1-1; weak D call: TRBD1 (6 bases). Trimming stripped 4 bases from V and 5 bases from J, with 11 bases between. The germline V gene has CDR1 GTSNPN and CDR2 SVGIG (reference sequence). This CDR3 has 12 residues. The CDR3 nucleotides read TGTGCCTGGATTAGGGGGTGGACTGAAGCTTTCTTT. This sequence encodes CAWIRGWTEAFF.

This clone has only a few counts. This chain uses TRBV5-4 with TRBJ1-3; 9 bases agree with TRBD1. The CDR3 is made up of 16 amino acids. V dropped 0 bases and J dropped 2; count of bases not matched to a gene: 3. Germline assignment: CDR1 SGHNT and CDR2 YYREEE (reference sequence). CDR3 nucleotide sequence: TGTGCCAGCAGCTTGGGGGGGACAGGGCCTGGAAACACCATATATTTT. This gives the protein CASSLGGTGPGNTIYF.

This clone was picked up a small number of times. The rearrangement links TRBV6-1 to TRBJ1-5, with D possibly matching TRBD1 (5 bases). Germline V gene lookup returns CDR1 MNHNS and CDR2 SASEGT. V was pared by 6 bases and J by 7 bases, with 19 bases between. The CDR3 sequence is 15 residues long. CDR3 sequence: CASSGHSGAQQPQHF. The CDR3 coding sequence is TGTGCCAGCAGCGGTCATAGCGGGGCTCAGCAGCCCCAGCATTTT.

The chain recombines TRBV27 with TRBJ1-1, with 7 bases matching TRBD1. CDR1 is MNHEY and CDR2 is SMNVEV in the germline V gene (reference sequence). CDR3 length: 14 residues. V shed 7 bases, J shed 1 base, and the junction held 6 bases outside the gene matches. The DNA for the CDR3 is TGTGCCAGCAAAAAACAGGGGAGGAACACTGAAGCTTTCTTT. It encodes CASKKQGRNTEAFF.

This clone was seen more than once but under ten times. V is TRBV9 and J is TRBJ2-3; D call uncertain. Trimming removed 0 bases at V and 2 bases at J, with 10 bases between. The CDR3 runs 15 residues. Germline CDR1 reads SGDLS; CDR2 reads YYNGEE. CDR3 DNA: TGTGCCAGCAGCGTAGGAGGATTCCCCACAGATACGCAGTATTTT. This encodes CASSVGGFPTDTQYF.

This clone was seen a few times. The V and J genes are TRBV2 and TRBJ2-3; 8 bases map to TRBD2. Unmatched junction bases numbered 11, after V lost 5 bases and J lost 4 bases. The CDR3 has 16 residues. Per germline, CDR1 SNHLY and CDR2 FYNNEI. CDR3 sequence reads: CASSSRRAGEADTQYF. The CDR3 DNA follows: TGTGCCAGCAGTTCCCGAAGAGCGGGAGAGGCAGATACGCAGTATTTT.

The V call is TRBV27, the J call TRBJ1-2; a possible D gene is TRBD1 (6 bases). Trimming shortened V by 6 bases and J by 4 bases, and 15 bases separated the two germline ends. Per germline, CDR1 MNHEY and CDR2 SMNVEV (reference sequence). This CDR3 has 14 amino acids. CDR3 in amino acids: CASSRQTGSYGYTF. The CDR3 bases are TGTGCCAGCAGCCGACAGACAGGATCCTATGGCTACACCTTC.

V gene TRBV29-1 combines with J gene TRBJ2-5; no reliable D call. The CDR3 has 13 amino acids. Germline V lookup: CDR1 SQVTM, CDR2 ANQGSEA. Trimming removed 6 bases at V and 5 bases at J, with 16 bases between. CDR3 residues: CSVGWRRIETQYF. DNA of the CDR3: TGCAGCGTAGGCTGGAGAAGGATCGAGACCCAGTACTTC.

The chain employs TRBV15 and TRBJ2-1, with D possibly matching TRBD2 (6 bases). CDR3 length: 14 residues. Trimming shortened V by 1 base and J by 12 bases, and 16 bases separated the two germline ends. The V gene's germline CDR1 is LNHNV and CDR2 YYDKDF (reference sequence). The CDR3 loop is CATSRAGGHSGQFF. CDR3 DNA sequence: TGTGCCACCAGCAGAGCGGGTGGGCATAGCGGGCAGTTCTTC.

The chain is built from TRBV27 and TRBJ2-7, with 9 positions matching TRBD1. The CDR3 has 14 amino acids. Losses at the gene ends were 7 bases for V and 5 bases for J; bases not matched to a gene: 9. CDR1 is MNHEY, CDR2 SMNVEV, per germline (reference sequence). Here the CDR3 reads CASNFGTGFHEQYF. CDR3 bases: TGTGCCAGCAATTTCGGGACAGGGTTCCACGAGCAGTACTTC.

The V gene is TRBV30, the J gene TRBJ1-1; D uncertain. The germline gives CDR1 GTSNPN, CDR2 SVGIG (reference sequence). V lost 1 base, J lost 1 base, and 13 bases lay in between. This CDR3 comprises 15 residues. DNA for the CDR3: TGTGCCTGGAGTGGGCAAAGAGGGTCGAACACTGAAGCTTTCTTT. Translated, it gives CAWSGQRGSNTEAFF.

This clone was recorded a few times. This rearrangement joins TRBV25-1 to TRBJ1-6, with TRBD1 matching over 7 bases. V lost 1 base, J lost 8 bases, and 11 bases stayed unmatched. The CDR3 spans 17 residues. In germline, CDR1 is MGHDK, CDR2 SYGVNS. This CDR3 reads CASSEWWQGDRHSPLHF. In DNA form, the CDR3 reads TGTGCCAGCAGTGAATGGTGGCAGGGGGATCGGCATTCACCCCTCCACTTT.

This chain uses TRBV4-2 with TRBJ2-3; 10 bases map to TRBD2. The J segment lost 2 bases and the V segment lost 0 bases, leaving 2 bases of the junction unmatched. CDR1 is LGHNA, CDR2 YNFKEQ, per germline. The CDR3 spans 16 residues. The CDR3 sequence: CASSQEAGGNTDTQYF. The CDR3 DNA reads TGTGCCAGCAGCCAAGAAGCGGGGGGGAACACAGATACGCAGTATTTT.

The rearrangement links TRBV4-1 to TRBJ2-1; 9 nucleotides agree with TRBD1. Trimming removed 1 base from V and 15 bases from J; junction bases left unmatched: 13. Germline CDR1 reads MGHRA; CDR2 reads YSYEKL. The CDR3 runs to 15 residues. The CDR3 sequence is CASSQGWDREGRRFF. The CDR3 region has the DNA TGCGCCAGCAGCCAAGGGTGGGACAGGGAAGGTAGGCGGTTCTTC.

The chain has TRBV9 and TRBJ2-4; TRBD1 matches at 9 bases. Losses at the gene ends were 3 bases for V and 8 bases for J; bases not matched to a gene: 6. From germline, CDR1 is SGDLS and CDR2 YYNGEE. This CDR3 is built from 14 residues. The CDR3 loop reads CASSGTGQGYIQYF. The CDR3 bases are TGTGCCAGCAGCGGAACGGGACAGGGATACATTCAGTACTTC. The variable domain in full, with the rest retrieved from reference TRBV9 and TRBJ2-4, is DSGVTQTPKHLITATGQRVTLRCSPRSGDLSVYWYQQSLDQGLQFLIQYYNGEERAKGNILERFSAQQFPDLHSELNLSSLELGDSALYFCASSGTGQGYIQYFGAGTRLSVL.

V gene TRBV6-5 combines with J gene TRBJ1-2, with D maybe TRBD1 (5 bases). V lost 5 bases, J lost 8 bases, and 15 bases lay in between. From germline, CDR1 is MNHEY and CDR2 SVGAGI. The CDR3 is 13 amino acids. CDR3: CASSPTASGGYTF. The CDR3 nucleotides read TGTGCCAGCAGTCCGACAGCCTCCGGGGGCTACACCTTC.

This chain uses TRBV7-9 with TRBJ2-1, with TRBD2 matching over 13 bases. The CDR3 consists of 18 residues. V was clipped by 0 bases and J by 1 base; unmatched bases: 3. The germline V gene encodes CDR1 SEHNR and CDR2 FQNEAQ (reference sequence). The CDR3 loop is CASSLAPTSGGSYNEQFF. In DNA, the CDR3 is TGTGCCAGCAGCTTAGCCCCGACTAGCGGGGGGTCCTACAATGAGCAGTTCTTC.

The chain has TRBV7-2 and TRBJ1-3; 7 nucleotides match TRBD1. Trimming cost V 5 bases and J 8 bases; bases outside gene matches: 12. This CDR3 comprises 15 residues. Germline CDR1 and CDR2: SGHTA and FQGNSA. The DNA for the CDR3 is TGTGCCAGCAGCCCCGGGCCGGGGCAGGGGGACACCATATATTTT. Encoded protein: CASSPGPGQGDTIYF.

The chain employs TRBV7-2 and TRBJ1-3; D gene uncertain. The germline V and J ends were trimmed by 4 bases and 4 bases, with 8 bases remaining between them. Germline CDR1 and CDR2: SGHTA and FQGNSA. This CDR3 comprises 13 residues. As DNA, the CDR3 is TGTGCCAGCAGCTCAGGAGGGGGAAACACCATATATTTT. Protein sequence: CASSSGGGNTIYF. Based on the CDR3 plus reference TRBV7-2 and TRBJ1-3, the full variable domain is GAGVSQSPSNKVTEKGKDVELRCDPISGHTALYWYRQSLGQGLEFLIYFQGNSAPDKSGLPSDRFSAERTGGSVSTLTIQRTQQEDSAVYLCASSSGGGNTIYFGEGSWLTVV.

This chain joins TRBV7-8 and TRBJ2-7; D possibly corresponds to TRBD1 (5 bases). Trimming pared 3 bases from V and 2 bases from J, leaving 14 bases between. The germline V gene has CDR1 SGHVS and CDR2 FQNEAQ. This CDR3 is 15 amino acids long. CDR3 bases: TGTGCCAGCAGCTTCCTGGGGCGGACCACCTACGAGCAGTACTTC. Amino acid sequence: CASSFLGRTTYEQYF.

The genes are TRBV9 and TRBJ2-1; 8 bases line up with TRBD2. CDR3 length equals 17 residues. V trimming: 0 bases; J trimming: 0 bases; junction bases outside the gene matches: 5. Germline CDR1 is SGDLS and CDR2 is YYNGEE. This chain's CDR3 is CASSVGITSGSYNEQFF. Written as DNA, the CDR3 is TGTGCCAGCAGCGTAGGGATTACTAGCGGCTCCTACAATGAGCAGTTCTTC.

This chain links TRBV20-1 with TRBJ1-2, with a tentative D call TRBD1 (6 bases). V was pared by 3 bases and J by 8 bases, with 10 bases between. This CDR3 has 11 amino acids. The germline gives CDR1 DFQATT, CDR2 SNEGSKA (reference sequence). Here the CDR3 reads CSASQGNGYTF. The DNA for the CDR3 is TGCAGTGCTAGCCAGGGGAACGGCTACACCTTC.

The chain joins TRBV11-2 to TRBJ1-2; 7 bases agree with TRBD1. J was trimmed by 5 bases and V by 7 bases; bases with no gene match: 7. Germline V CDR1 and CDR2: SGHAT, FQNNGV. CDR3 length: 13 amino acids. CDR3 loop: CASTVDRMYGYTF. The DNA for the CDR3 is TGTGCCAGCACCGTGGACAGGATGTATGGCTACACCTTC.